These 23 T cell receptor beta chains came from one sample sequenced in a study of radiation and T cells in renal cell carcinoma (dated by TCRdb to 2020 to 2022). The time point label, read with the paper, signifies: blood 2 weeks post-SBRT. This specimen's treatment or condition label, interpreted: 15 Gy SBRT to primary tumor, nephrectomy 4 weeks later. The protocol used for the library was the immunoSEQ multiplex PCR assay. This is the immuneACCESS table as TCRdb keeps it, with only in-frame sequences that have V and J called. A part of the clones is gone; compared with another copy, unresolved V genes explain less than half, and the rest is unexplained. Present in this sample are almost 50,000 clones, 80% of which were seen just once. The top ten clonotypes cover around 31% of the sample. The material sequenced was blood, taken from a patient whose treatment included radiotherapy and nephrectomy. These receptor sequences come from a woman in her seventies with renal cell carcinoma.

This chain's CDR3 is CASSSQGVKETQYF. CDR3 DNA sequence: TGTGCCAGCAGCTCGCAGGGGGTGAAAGAGACCCAGTACTTC. The gene calls are TRBV5-5 and TRBJ2-5; 7 positions agree with TRBD1. J lost 3 bases, V lost 3 bases, and 5 bases had no gene match. Germline CDR1 SGHKS, CDR2 YYEKEE (reference sequence). CDR3 length: 14 residues.

CDR3 region: CASSLFAGAMNTEAFF. In DNA form, the CDR3 reads TGTGCCAGCAGTTTATTCGCGGGGGCCATGAACACTGAAGCTTTCTTT. The chain uses TRBV28 and TRBJ1-1, with D possibly matching TRBD1 (6 bases). This CDR3 comprises 16 residues. Germline V gene data show CDR1 as MDHEN and CDR2 as SYDVKM. Trimming cost V 1 base and J 0 bases, with 12 bases left between them.

In regard to this clone: A read error may produce the germline difference seen at one junction end. V usage is TRBV11-2 and J usage is TRBJ2-3; D call uncertain. Germline loops: CDR1 SGHAT, CDR2 FQNNGV. The CDR3 extends over 11 amino acids. The CDR3 protein is CASSSVQDHVF. In nucleotides, the CDR3 is TGTGCCAGCAGCTCTGTTCAGGACCACGTTTTT.

V is TRBV4-3 and J is TRBJ2-1; 11 bases line up with TRBD2. In germline, CDR1 is LGHNA, CDR2 YSLEER. The CDR3 is made up of 16 amino acids. The V and J ends lost 0 bases and 10 bases, in that order; junction bases with no gene match: 8. The CDR3 here is CASSQDEGLAGSEQFF. In DNA, the CDR3 is TGCGCCAGCAGCCAAGATGAAGGACTAGCGGGTTCCGAGCAGTTCTTC.

This clone was recorded only once. This chain connects TRBV9 to TRBJ2-1, with TRBD2 matching 12 bases. V lost 0 bases to trimming and J lost 13 bases; unmatched junction nucleotides: 8. The CDR3 runs 15 residues. Germline V gene sequence: CDR1 SGDLS, CDR2 YYNGEE. CDR3 sequence: CASSVAGASGREQFF. The CDR3 DNA follows: TGTGCCAGCAGCGTAGCTGGAGCTAGCGGGAGGGAACAGTTCTTC.

The chain uses TRBV7-9 and TRBJ1-1; weak D call: TRBD1 (6 bases). The CDR3 runs to 14 residues. Per the germline V gene, CDR1 is SEHNR and CDR2 is FQNEAQ (reference sequence). V gave up 1 base and J gave up 2 bases, with 8 bases separating them. CDR3 coding DNA: TGTGCCAGCAGCTTAGGACAGGCTAACACTGAAGCTTTCTTT. The encoded protein is CASSLGQANTEAFF.

The chain recombines TRBV28 with TRBJ1-1; D unresolved. The CDR3 spans 12 residues. Trimming shortened V by 3 bases and J by 4 bases, and 6 bases separated the two germline ends. Germline CDR1 MDHEN, CDR2 SYDVKM. CDR3 nucleotide sequence: TGTGCCAGCAGTTTCACGGGCACTGAAGCTTTCTTT. Translated: CASSFTGTEAFF.

The chain combines TRBV5-6 with TRBJ2-7, with TRBD1 matching 8 bases. V was pared by 4 bases and J by 2 bases, with 5 bases of the junction left unmatched. The length of the CDR3 is 14 residues. The V gene's germline CDR1 is SGHDT and CDR2 YYEEEE. The CDR3 DNA is TGTGCCAGCAGCCTGGGACAGGCTCCCTACGAGCAGTACTTC. As protein: CASSLGQAPYEQYF.

J is TRBJ1-1 and V is TRBV4-1; TRBD1 is a possible D gene (6 bases). Germline V CDR1 and CDR2: MGHRA, YSYEKL. Trimming took off 3 bases at V and 1 base at J, with 9 bases between the two ends. The CDR3 spans 14 residues. The CDR3 region is CASSQGASNTEAFF. The CDR3 DNA follows: TGCGCCAGCAGCCAGGGGGCATCGAACACTGAAGCTTTCTTT.

This chain links TRBV5-4 with TRBJ2-6; possibly TRBD1 for D (8 bases). The ends were cut back, 1 base at V and 4 bases at J, with 18 bases in the middle. Germline CDR1 reads SGHNT; CDR2 reads YYREEE (reference sequence). This CDR3 comprises 18 residues. Written as DNA, the CDR3 is TGTGCCAGCAGCTTGATTGGACAGGGAGGGTCGGGGGCCAACGTCCTGACTTTC. Translating it yields CASSLIGQGGSGANVLTF.

The chain combines TRBV5-1 with TRBJ2-5; no reliable D call. The CDR3 covers 13 residues. Per the germline V gene, CDR1 is SGHRS and CDR2 is YFSETQ. The V gene lost 4 bases and the J gene lost 8 bases, with 15 bases spanning the gap. CDR3 region: CASSPATGQTQYF. The DNA for the CDR3 is TGCGCCAGCAGCCCTGCAACCGGTCAAACCCAGTACTTC.

Points on this clone: Its ends do not fully match the called genes, so a read error is possible. This chain joins TRBV7-9 and TRBJ2-1; 13 bases fit TRBD2. Germline V CDR1 and CDR2: SEHNR, FQNEAQ (reference sequence). The CDR3 covers 16 residues. This chain's CDR3 is CASSSRLAGGYIEQFF. CDR3 coding DNA: TGTGCCAGCAGCTCGCGACTAGCGGGGGGATACATTGAGCAGTTCTTC.

This clone was seen a few times. This sequence joins TRBV5-1 and TRBJ1-1; TRBD1 agrees at 9 bases. Unmatched junction bases numbered 6, after V lost 5 bases and J lost 4 bases. The germline CDR1 and CDR2 sequences are SGHRS and YFSETQ. This CDR3 is built from 14 residues. The CDR3 DNA is TGCGCCAGCAGTGACACAGGGGGCATCACTGAAGCTTTCTTT. It specifies CASSDTGGITEAFF. Full variable domain (rest looked up from reference TRBV5-1 and TRBJ1-1): KAGVTQTPRYLIKTRGQQVTLSCSPISGHRSVSWYQQTPGQGLQFLFEYFSETQRNKGNFPGRFSGRQFSNSRSEMNVSTLELGDSALYLCASSDTGGITEAFFGQGTRLTVV.

This sequence joins TRBV4-1 and TRBJ2-1, with D possibly called TRBD1 or TRBD2 (6 bases each). Trimming took 5 bases from V and 10 from J, leaving 30 bases between them. The CDR3 totals 18 residues. Germline CDR1 and CDR2: MGHRA and YSYEKL. CDR3 in DNA: TGCGCCAGCAGCTCGCCTAGGGGGGTACCAAGAGGGGAGTACGAGCAGTTCTTC. It encodes CASSSPRGVPRGEYEQFF.

The V and J genes are TRBV19 and TRBJ2-1; D ambiguous. Trimming stripped 1 base from V and 7 bases from J, with 14 bases between. The CDR3 runs 15 residues. Germline CDR1 and CDR2: LNHDA and SQIVND (reference sequence). CDR3 bases: TGTGCCAGTAGTATAGGGGTACTGCGGACGAATGAGCAGTTCTTC. Protein product: CASSIGVLRTNEQFF.

This clone was found once. V and J are TRBV7-6 and TRBJ2-5, with TRBD1 identical over 10 bases. V shed 2 bases, J shed 0 bases, and the junction held 3 bases outside the gene matches. This CDR3 is built from 16 residues. CDR1 SGHVS and CDR2 FNYEAQ come from the germline V gene. This chain's CDR3 is CASSLSGQGHQETQYF. The CDR3 DNA reads as TGTGCCAGCAGCTTATCGGGACAGGGGCACCAAGAGACCCAGTACTTC.

This clone was counted a single time. The rearrangement links TRBV5-6 to TRBJ1-2; perhaps TRBD1 as D (5 bases). The V gene's germline CDR1 is SGHDT and CDR2 YYEEEE. The CDR3 is made up of 14 amino acids. Trimming cost V 5 bases and J 6 bases, with 17 bases left between them. The CDR3 protein is CASSDTGLWDGYTF. Here the CDR3 DNA reads TGTGCCAGCAGTGATACGGGACTGTGGGATGGCTACACCTTC.

V is TRBV4-1 and J is TRBJ1-4; a possible D gene is TRBD1 (5 bases). This CDR3 contains 15 residues. Trimming cost V 3 bases and J 2 bases, with 10 bases left between them. Germline assignment: CDR1 MGHRA and CDR2 YSYEKL. The CDR3 sequence is CASSHGGTTNEKLFF. Written as DNA, the CDR3 is TGCGCCAGCAGCCATGGGGGGACGACTAATGAAAAACTGTTTTTT.

The chain uses TRBV4-3 and TRBJ2-5, with TRBD1 matching over 9 bases. The V gene end was trimmed by 1 base and the J gene end by 5 bases; junction bases not matched to a gene: 5. This CDR3 comprises 15 residues. The germline CDR1 and CDR2 sequences are LGHNA and YSLEER. This CDR3 is CASSQGTGVGETQYF. The DNA of the CDR3 is TGCGCCAGCAGCCAAGGGACAGGGGTCGGGGAGACCCAGTACTTC.

V is TRBV19 and J is TRBJ2-7; tentative D call: TRBD1 (5 bases). This CDR3 spans 14 amino acids. The V gene lost 5 bases and the J gene lost 0 bases, with 11 bases spanning the gap. Germline V gene lookup returns CDR1 LNHDA and CDR2 SQIVND (reference sequence). The CDR3 loop is CASSPRTLSYEQYF. The CDR3 bases are TGTGCCAGTAGTCCGAGGACACTCTCCTACGAGCAGTACTTC.

This clone was seen a handful of times. This chain joins TRBV9 and TRBJ2-1; D is undetermined. The CDR3 spans 14 residues. Looked up from germline, CDR1 is SGDLS and CDR2 is YYNGEE. Trimming took 0 bases from V and 5 from J, leaving 9 bases between them. CDR3 DNA sequence: TGTGCCAGCAGCGTAGTAGGGTTGGACAATGAGCAGTTCTTC. The encoded protein is CASSVVGLDNEQFF.

The rearrangement joins TRBV5-1 to TRBJ2-2, with D perhaps being TRBD1 or TRBD2 (6 bases each). Germline CDR1 and CDR2: SGHRS and YFSETQ. Trimming cost V 4 bases and J 7 bases, with 11 bases left between them. The CDR3 consists of 13 residues. In DNA, the CDR3 is TGCGCCAGCAGCCCAGGGGAGGTCGGGGAGCTGTTTTTT. The encoded protein is CASSPGEVGELFF.

The V and J genes are TRBV7-2 and TRBJ1-1; D gene uncertain. The CDR3 runs 14 residues. Trimming left V 5 bases short and J 5 bases short, with 15 bases between. Germline V lookup: CDR1 SGHTA, CDR2 FQGNSA. The CDR3 DNA reads as TGTGCCAGCAGCCTAAACGGTCCGGGGACTGAAGCTTTCTTT. Residues: CASSLNGPGTEAFF.